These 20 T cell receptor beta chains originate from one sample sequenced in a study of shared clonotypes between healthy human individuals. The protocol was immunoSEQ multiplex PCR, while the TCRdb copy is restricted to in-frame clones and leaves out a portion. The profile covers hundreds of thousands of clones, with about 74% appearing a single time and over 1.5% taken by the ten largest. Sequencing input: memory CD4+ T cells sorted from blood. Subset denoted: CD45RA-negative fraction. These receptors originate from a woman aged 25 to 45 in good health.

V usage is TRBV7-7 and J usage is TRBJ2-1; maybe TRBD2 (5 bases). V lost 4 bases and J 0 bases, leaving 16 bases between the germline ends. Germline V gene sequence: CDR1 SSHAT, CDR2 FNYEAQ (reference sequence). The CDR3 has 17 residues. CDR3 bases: TGTGCCAGCAGCTCCCGCCCTCCGGGATCCTCCTACAATGAGCAGTTCTTC. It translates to CASSSRPPGSSYNEQFF. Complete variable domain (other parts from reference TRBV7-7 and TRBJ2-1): GAGVSQSPRYKVTKRGQDVTLRCDPISSHATLYWYQQALGQGPEFLTYFNYEAQPDKSGLPSDRFSAERPEGSISTLTIQRTEQRDSAMYRCASSSRPPGSSYNEQFFGPGTRLTVL.

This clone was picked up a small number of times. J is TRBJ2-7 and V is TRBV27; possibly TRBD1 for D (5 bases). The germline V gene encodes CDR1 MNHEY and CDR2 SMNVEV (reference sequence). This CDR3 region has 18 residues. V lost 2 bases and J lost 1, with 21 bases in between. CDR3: CASSLSLSGPSFSYEQYF. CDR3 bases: TGTGCCAGCAGTTTAAGTTTGTCAGGGCCGTCTTTTTCCTACGAGCAGTACTTC.

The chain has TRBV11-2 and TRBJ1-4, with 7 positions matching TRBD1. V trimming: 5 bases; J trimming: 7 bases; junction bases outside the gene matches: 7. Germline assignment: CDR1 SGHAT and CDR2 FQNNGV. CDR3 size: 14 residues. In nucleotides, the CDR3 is TGTGCCAGCAGCCGGGACAGCAATCCTGAAAAACTGTTTTTT. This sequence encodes CASSRDSNPEKLFF.

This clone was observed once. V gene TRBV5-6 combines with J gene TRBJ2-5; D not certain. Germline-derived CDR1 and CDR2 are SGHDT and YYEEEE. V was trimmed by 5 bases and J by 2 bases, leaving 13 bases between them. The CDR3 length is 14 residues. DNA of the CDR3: TGTGCCAGCAGGACGAGGAGAGCTCAAGAGACCCAGTACTTC. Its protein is CASRTRRAQETQYF.

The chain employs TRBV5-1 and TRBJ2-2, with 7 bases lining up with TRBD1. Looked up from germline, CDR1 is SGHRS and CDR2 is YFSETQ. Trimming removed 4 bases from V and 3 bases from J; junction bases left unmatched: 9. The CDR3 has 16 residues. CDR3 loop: CASSPPGTEDTGELFF. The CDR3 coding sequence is TGCGCCAGCAGCCCTCCCGGGACAGAGGACACCGGGGAGCTGTTTTTT. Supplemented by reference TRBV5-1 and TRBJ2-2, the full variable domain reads KAGVTQTPRYLIKTRGQQVTLSCSPISGHRSVSWYQQTPGQGLQFLFEYFSETQRNKGNFPGRFSGRQFSNSRSEMNVSTLELGDSALYLCASSPPGTEDTGELFFGEGSRLTVL.

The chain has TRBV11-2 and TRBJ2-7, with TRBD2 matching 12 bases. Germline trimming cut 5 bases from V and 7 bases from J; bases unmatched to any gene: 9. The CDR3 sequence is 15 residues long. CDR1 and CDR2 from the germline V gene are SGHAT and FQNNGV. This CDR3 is CASSVGLAGTLEQYF. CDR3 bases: TGTGCCAGCAGCGTTGGACTAGCGGGAACCTTGGAGCAGTACTTC.

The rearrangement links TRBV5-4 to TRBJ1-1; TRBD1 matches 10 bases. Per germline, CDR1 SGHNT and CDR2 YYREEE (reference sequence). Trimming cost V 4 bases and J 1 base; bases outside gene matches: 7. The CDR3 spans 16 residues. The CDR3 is CASSPRQGAANTEAFF. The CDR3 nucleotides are TGTGCCAGCAGCCCTAGACAGGGGGCGGCGAACACTGAAGCTTTCTTT.

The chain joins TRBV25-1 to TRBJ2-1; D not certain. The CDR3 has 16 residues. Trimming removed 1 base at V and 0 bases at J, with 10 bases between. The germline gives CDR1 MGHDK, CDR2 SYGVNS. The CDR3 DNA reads TGTGCCAGCAGTGAATCCGAAGGCAGCTCCTACAATGAGCAGTTCTTC. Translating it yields CASSESEGSSYNEQFF. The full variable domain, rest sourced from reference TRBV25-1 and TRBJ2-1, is EADIYQTPRYLVIGTGKKITLECSQTMGHDKMYWYQQDPGMELHLIHYSYGVNSTEKGDLSSESTVSRIRTEHFPLTLESARPSHTSQYLCASSESEGSSYNEQFFGPGTRLTVL.

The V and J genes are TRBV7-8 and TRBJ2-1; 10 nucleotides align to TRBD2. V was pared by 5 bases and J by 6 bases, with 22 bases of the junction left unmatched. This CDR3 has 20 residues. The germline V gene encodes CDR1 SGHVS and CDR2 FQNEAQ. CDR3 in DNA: TGTGCCAGCAGCCCGAGGCTGGGAGCGGGAGGGCCGGGGGCTCGCAATGAGCAGTTCTTC. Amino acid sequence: CASSPRLGAGGPGARNEQFF.

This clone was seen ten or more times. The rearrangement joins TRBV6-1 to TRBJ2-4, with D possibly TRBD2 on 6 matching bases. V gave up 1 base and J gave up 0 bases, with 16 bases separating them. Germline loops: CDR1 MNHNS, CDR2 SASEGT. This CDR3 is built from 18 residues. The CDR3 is CASSEGGFSGLAKNIQYF. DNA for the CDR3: TGTGCCAGCAGTGAAGGGGGCTTTAGCGGCCTAGCCAAAAACATTCAGTACTTC.

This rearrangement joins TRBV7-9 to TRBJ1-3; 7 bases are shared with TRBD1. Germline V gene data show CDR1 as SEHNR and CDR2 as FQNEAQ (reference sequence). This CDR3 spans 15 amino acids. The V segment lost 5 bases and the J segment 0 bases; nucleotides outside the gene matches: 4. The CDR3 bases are TGTGCCAGCAGCACGGACAGGCGCTCTGGAAACACCATATATTTT. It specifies CASSTDRRSGNTIYF.

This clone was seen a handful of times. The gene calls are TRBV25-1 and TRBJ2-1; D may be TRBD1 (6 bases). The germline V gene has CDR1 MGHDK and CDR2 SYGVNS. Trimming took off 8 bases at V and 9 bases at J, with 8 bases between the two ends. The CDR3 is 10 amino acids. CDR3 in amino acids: CASQGPEQFF. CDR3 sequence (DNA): TGTGCCAGCCAGGGGCCTGAGCAGTTCTTC.

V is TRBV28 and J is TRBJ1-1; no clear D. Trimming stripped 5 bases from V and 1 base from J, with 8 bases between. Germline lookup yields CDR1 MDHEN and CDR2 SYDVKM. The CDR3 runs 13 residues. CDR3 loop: CASSMQQNTEAFF. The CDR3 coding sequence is TGTGCCAGCAGTATGCAGCAGAACACTGAAGCTTTCTTT.

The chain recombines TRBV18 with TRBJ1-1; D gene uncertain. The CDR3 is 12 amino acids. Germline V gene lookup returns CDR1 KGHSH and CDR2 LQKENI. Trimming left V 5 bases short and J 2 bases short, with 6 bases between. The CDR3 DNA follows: TGTGCCAGCTCAGAGTTTAACACTGAAGCTTTCTTT. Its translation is CASSEFNTEAFF.

In DNA, the CDR3 is TGTGCCAGCAGTCTACAACGAAGGGGGTTCTCCTACGAGCAGTACTTC. Its translation: CASSLQRRGFSYEQYF. The rearrangement uses TRBV27 and TRBJ2-7; tentative D call: TRBD1 (6 bases). V shed 5 bases and J shed 0 bases, with 17 bases lying between them. Germline-derived CDR1 and CDR2 are MNHEY and SMNVEV (reference sequence). This CDR3 has 16 residues.

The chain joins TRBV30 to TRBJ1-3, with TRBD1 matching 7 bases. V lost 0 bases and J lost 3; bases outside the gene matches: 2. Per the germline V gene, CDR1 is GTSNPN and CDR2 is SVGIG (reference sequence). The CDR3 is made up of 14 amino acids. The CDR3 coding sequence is TGTGCCTGGAGTGTAGGGGGCGGTGGAAACACCATATATTTT. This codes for CAWSVGGGGNTIYF.

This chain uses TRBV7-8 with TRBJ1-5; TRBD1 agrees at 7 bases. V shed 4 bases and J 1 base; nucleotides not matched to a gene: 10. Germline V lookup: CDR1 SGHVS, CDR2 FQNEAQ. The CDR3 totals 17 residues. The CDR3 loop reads CASSYKTGQGSNQPQHF. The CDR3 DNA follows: TGTGCCAGCAGCTACAAGACAGGGCAGGGGAGCAATCAGCCCCAGCATTTT.

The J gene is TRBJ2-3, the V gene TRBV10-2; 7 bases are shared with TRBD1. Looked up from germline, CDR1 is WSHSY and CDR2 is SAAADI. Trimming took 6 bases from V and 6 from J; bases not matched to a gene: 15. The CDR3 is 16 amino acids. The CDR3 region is CASRLGQDDVADTQYF. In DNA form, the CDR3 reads TGCGCCAGCAGGCTAGGACAGGACGACGTTGCGGATACGCAGTATTTT.

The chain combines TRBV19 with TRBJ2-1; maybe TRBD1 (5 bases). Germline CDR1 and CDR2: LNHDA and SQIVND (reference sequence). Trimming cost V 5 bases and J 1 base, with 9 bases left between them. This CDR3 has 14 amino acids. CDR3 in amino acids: CASSPQGSYNEQFF. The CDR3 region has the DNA TGTGCCAGTAGTCCCCAGGGTTCCTACAATGAGCAGTTCTTC.

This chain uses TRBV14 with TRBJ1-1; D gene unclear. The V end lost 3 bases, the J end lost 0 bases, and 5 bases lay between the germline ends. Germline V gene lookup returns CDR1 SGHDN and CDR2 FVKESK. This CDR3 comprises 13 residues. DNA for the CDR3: TGTGCCAGCAGCCACAGCATGAACACTGAAGCTTTCTTT. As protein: CASSHSMNTEAFF.